The table lists the clone carrying this T cell receptor (beta chain) with a count of one. This record comes from a study of cytomegalovirus exposure and HLA in healthy donors. This PCR relied on a set of 60 Vbeta primers and 13 Jbeta primers. Assay: immunoSEQ multiplex PCR; the TCRdb copy retains only in-frame clones and omits some. The data show 200,000 or so clones, less than 85% seen once. This CDR3 region has 13 residues. The germline CDR1 and CDR2 sequences are LNHDA and SQIVND (reference sequence). Between the trimmed V and J ends, which lost 5 bases and 11 bases, there was a span of 16 bases. Sequenced material: PBMCs. This TCR was recovered from a man aged 18 to 30 in good health and CMV-seronegative. The genes are TRBV19 and TRBJ1-5; no reliable D call. The CDR3 reads CASSAPPKGAQHF. In nucleotides, the CDR3 is TGTGCCAGTAGTGCCCCCCCCAAAGGAGCCCAGCATTTT.